The 20 T cell receptor beta chains listed next were all sequenced from one sample in a study of OX40 agonist ivuxolimab in advanced cancers. The data were produced by immunoSEQ multiplex PCR, yet TCRdb's version contains in-frame clones alone and is incomplete. The sample has under 85,000 clones, 94% seen once. The starting material was CD4+ or CD8+ T cells sorted from blood, obtained in a trial of the OX40 agonist ivuxolimab. The origin of the receptors is an adult with an advanced solid tumor such as melanoma, head and neck, liver or kidney cancer.

The V and J genes are TRBV5-1 and TRBJ2-7; TRBD1 aligns across 7 bases. CDR1 and CDR2 from the germline V gene are SGHRS and YFSETQ. The CDR3 length is 14 residues. Unmatched junction bases numbered 6, after V lost 0 bases and J lost 6 bases. The CDR3 sequence is CASSLAGGRLEQYF. CDR3 in DNA: TGCGCCAGCAGCTTGGCAGGGGGTCGGCTCGAGCAGTACTTC.

The chain employs TRBV7-8 and TRBJ1-1, with 7 bases aligning to TRBD1. Trimming took 3 bases from V and 5 from J; bases not matched to a gene: 9. Germline loops: CDR1 SGHVS, CDR2 FQNEAQ. This CDR3 has 15 residues. The CDR3 region is CASSFSGGLRTEAFF. The CDR3 coding sequence is TGTGCCAGCAGCTTTTCAGGGGGTCTTCGGACTGAAGCTTTCTTT.

This clone was recorded once. The chain uses TRBV2 and TRBJ2-7, with D tentatively TRBD1 (6 bases). V was pared by 7 bases and J by 2 bases, with 15 bases between. CDR1 SNHLY and CDR2 FYNNEI come from the germline V gene. The CDR3 is 14 residues long. CDR3 in DNA: TGTGCCAGCATATGGGGACACGGAACCTACGAGCAGTACTTC. As protein: CASIWGHGTYEQYF.

As to this clone: A read error may produce the germline difference seen at one junction end. The chain combines TRBV7-9 with TRBJ1-1; D remains unclear. The CDR3 totals 14 residues. The V gene's germline CDR1 is SEHNR and CDR2 FQNEAQ (reference sequence). The CDR3 sequence is CASSWVGRNAEAFF. CDR3 sequence (DNA): TGTGCCAGCAGCTGGGTGGGGAGGAACGCTGAAGCTTTCTTT.

Note on this clone: The germline gene is not matched at one end of the junction; a read error may be the cause. The chain is built from TRBV15 and TRBJ1-2, with 8 bases aligning to TRBD1. This CDR3 region has 13 residues. The germline V gene encodes CDR1 LNHNV and CDR2 YYDKDF (reference sequence). The CDR3 DNA is TGTGCCACCAGCCGAGACAGGGGCTATGGCTACACCTTC. It yields the protein CATSRDRGYGYTF.

The chain uses TRBV9 and TRBJ2-1; D is undetermined. This CDR3 region has 15 residues. Trimming pared 4 bases from V and 2 bases from J, leaving 13 bases between. Germline lookup yields CDR1 SGDLS and CDR2 YYNGEE. CDR3 nucleotides: TGTGCCAGCAGCTCCCGTAGTTCTCCCTACAATGAGCAGTTCTTC. This gives the protein CASSSRSSPYNEQFF.

Turning to this clone: A read error likely explains this, since a far larger clone differs by one base. This chain joins TRBV13 and TRBJ2-7; D assignment may be TRBD1 or TRBD2 (6 bases each). The CDR3 length is 14 residues. The V end lost 5 bases, the J end lost 0 bases, and 11 bases lay between the germline ends. CDR1 and CDR2 (germline): PRHDT, FYEKMQ (reference sequence). The CDR3 DNA reads TGTGCCAGCAGCCCGGAGGGGGGCTCCTACGAGCAGTACTTC. Encoded protein: CASSPEGGSYEQYF.

The chain links TRBV7-2 to TRBJ2-2; D might be TRBD1 or TRBD2, each matching 6 bases. V lost 5 bases and J 3 bases, leaving 16 bases between the germline ends. CDR3 length: 16 residues. Germline V CDR1 and CDR2: SGHTA, FQGNSA. The CDR3 is CASSPTLRGDTGELFF. DNA of the CDR3: TGTGCCAGCAGCCCCACCCTTAGGGGGGACACCGGGGAGCTGTTTTTT.

The chain couples TRBV11-2 to TRBJ2-3; 7 bases match TRBD2. Germline loops: CDR1 SGHAT, CDR2 FQNNGV. This CDR3 region has 14 residues. Trimming removed 4 bases from V and 2 bases from J; junction bases left unmatched: 3. CDR3 loop: CASSSTSPTDTQYF. The CDR3 region has the DNA TGTGCCAGCAGCTCGACTAGCCCCACAGATACGCAGTATTTT.

This sequence joins TRBV13 and TRBJ2-3; D possibly corresponds to TRBD2 (5 bases). Germline CDR1 and CDR2: PRHDT and FYEKMQ (reference sequence). Trimming took off 6 bases at V and 2 bases at J, with 12 bases between the two ends. The CDR3 length is 14 residues. CDR3 amino acids: CASSPDGDTDTQYF. CDR3 bases: TGTGCCAGCAGTCCTGACGGGGACACAGATACGCAGTATTTT.

This chain joins TRBV30 and TRBJ1-5; D gene unclear. Germline V lookup: CDR1 GTSNPN, CDR2 SVGIG (reference sequence). CDR3 length: 13 residues. V gave up 2 bases and J gave up 10 bases, with 15 bases separating them. The CDR3 sequence is CAWSPFSSSPQHF. DNA of the CDR3: TGTGCCTGGAGTCCCTTTTCTAGTTCCCCCCAGCATTTT.

The rearrangement joins TRBV19 to TRBJ2-7; 8 bases map to TRBD1. Germline V gene lookup returns CDR1 LNHDA and CDR2 SQIVND (reference sequence). This CDR3 comprises 14 residues. V lost 5 bases, J lost 3 bases, and 6 bases stayed unmatched. CDR3 amino acids: CASSGTGGGYEQYF. CDR3 DNA: TGTGCCAGTAGTGGTACAGGGGGAGGCTACGAGCAGTACTTC.

This sequence joins TRBV9 and TRBJ2-4, with D unresolved. CDR3 length: 15 residues. CDR1 is SGDLS and CDR2 is YYNGEE in the germline V gene. V lost 4 bases to trimming and J lost 0 bases, with 11 bases between them. This CDR3 is CASSPLGLAKNIQYF. CDR3 DNA: TGTGCCAGCAGCCCCTTGGGGTTAGCCAAAAACATTCAGTACTTC. The full variable domain, completed using reference TRBV9 and TRBJ2-4, is DSGVTQTPKHLITATGQRVTLRCSPRSGDLSVYWYQQSLDQGLQFLIQYYNGEERAKGNILERFSAQQFPDLHSELNLSSLELGDSALYFCASSPLGLAKNIQYFGAGTRLSVL.

The chain is built from TRBV4-3 and TRBJ2-5; 9 positions agree with TRBD1. Germline CDR1 and CDR2: LGHNA and YSLEER. V was clipped by 4 bases and J by 2 bases; unmatched bases: 14. This CDR3 is built from 18 residues. The CDR3 region is CASSLTGGAHAPQETQYF. CDR3 coding DNA: TGCGCCAGCAGCCTGACAGGGGGGGCCCATGCGCCTCAAGAGACCCAGTACTTC.

The rearrangement uses TRBV4-3 and TRBJ1-1; 10 bases match TRBD1. In germline, CDR1 is LGHNA, CDR2 YSLEER. The CDR3 length is 17 residues. V trimming: 0 bases; J trimming: 7 bases; junction bases outside the gene matches: 11. CDR3 loop: CASSQDVLDRGEFEAFF. The CDR3 DNA reads TGCGCCAGCAGCCAAGATGTGCTGGACAGGGGGGAATTTGAAGCTTTCTTT.

The chain links TRBV2 to TRBJ1-5; D not resolved. The germline V gene has CDR1 SNHLY and CDR2 FYNNEI. V lost 1 base, J lost 6 bases, and 4 bases lay in between. The CDR3 is made up of 12 amino acids. The CDR3 loop reads CASSEEGQPQHF. The CDR3 region has the DNA TGTGCCAGCAGTGAAGAGGGTCAGCCCCAGCATTTT.

The chain links TRBV15 to TRBJ2-2, with 12 bases that match TRBD2. There are 15 residues in the CDR3. V lost 1 base, J lost 11 bases, and 5 bases stayed unmatched. The V gene's germline CDR1 is LNHNV and CDR2 YYDKDF (reference sequence). CDR3 amino acids: CATSRGLAGALELFF. CDR3 nucleotide sequence: TGTGCCACCAGCAGAGGACTAGCGGGAGCCCTCGAGCTGTTTTTT. Full variable domain (missing parts from reference TRBV15 and TRBJ2-2): DAMVIQNPRYQVTQFGKPVTLSCSQTLNHNVMYWYQQKSSQAPKLLFHYYDKDFNNEADTPDNFQSRRPNTSFCFLDIRSPGLGDTAMYLCATSRGLAGALELFFGEGSRLTVL.

The gene calls are TRBV2 and TRBJ2-1, with TRBD2 as a possible D gene (6 bases). The germline V gene encodes CDR1 SNHLY and CDR2 FYNNEI. Trimming removed 9 bases from V and 0 bases from J, with 15 bases in between. This CDR3 spans 15 amino acids. The CDR3 sequence: CASAGLLSSYNEQFF. The CDR3 bases are TGTGCCAGTGCGGGGCTCCTCAGCTCCTACAATGAGCAGTTCTTC.

DNA of the CDR3: TGTGCCAGCAGCTTAGAAACCGGGACAGGGTTAGGCAATGAGCAGTTCTTC. Encoded protein: CASSLETGTGLGNEQFF. This sequence joins TRBV7-2 and TRBJ2-1; the match to TRBD1 covers 9 bases. CDR1 and CDR2 from the germline V gene are SGHTA and FQGNSA. This CDR3 contains 17 residues. V lost 1 base, J lost 6 bases, and 10 bases stayed unmatched.

This clone was recorded once. The chain links TRBV27 to TRBJ1-1; D not certain. From germline, CDR1 is MNHEY and CDR2 SMNVEV (reference sequence). V lost 4 bases to trimming and J lost 6 bases, with 9 bases between them. The CDR3 is 12 residues long. Here the CDR3 DNA reads TGTGCCAGCAGTTATATCGGGGCTGAAGCTTTCTTT. Its translation: CASSYIGAEAFF.